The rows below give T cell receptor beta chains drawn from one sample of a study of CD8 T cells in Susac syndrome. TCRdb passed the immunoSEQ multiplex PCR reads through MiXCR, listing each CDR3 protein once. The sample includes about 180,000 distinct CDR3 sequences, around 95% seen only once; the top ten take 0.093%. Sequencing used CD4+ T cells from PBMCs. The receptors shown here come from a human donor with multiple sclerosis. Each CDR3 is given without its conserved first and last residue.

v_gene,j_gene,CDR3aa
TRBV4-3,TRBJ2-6,ASSQGNLGGNVLT
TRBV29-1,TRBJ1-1,SGRGGRTEAF
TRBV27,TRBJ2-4,ASSPQYRIQY
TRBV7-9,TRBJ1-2,ASSVQALDGYT
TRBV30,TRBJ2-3,AWSVPAGETDTQY
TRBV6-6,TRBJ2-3,ASSYSGRGVTDTQY
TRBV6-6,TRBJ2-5,ASSYWETQY
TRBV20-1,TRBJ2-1,SAVPGPGNNEQF
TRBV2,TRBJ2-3,ASTPRTDTQY
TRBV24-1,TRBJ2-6,ATSEAGANVLT
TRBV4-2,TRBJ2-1,ASSRQTGMVNNEQF
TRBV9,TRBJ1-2,ASSPPQGTGYGYT
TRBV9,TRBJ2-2,ASSVLGRNTGELF
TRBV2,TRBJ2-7,ASSEGGGVGEQY
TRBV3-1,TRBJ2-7,ASSPQLDPSLEEQY
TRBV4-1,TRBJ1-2,ASSQDFPGPRGYT
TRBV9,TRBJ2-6,ASSARATSGANVLT
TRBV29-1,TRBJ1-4,SGTGTENEKLF
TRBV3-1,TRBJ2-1,ASSTNTPNEQF
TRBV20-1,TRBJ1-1,SARTPNTEAF
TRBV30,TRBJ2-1,ASSPPLGEQF
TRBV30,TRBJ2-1,AWSVRSYNEQF
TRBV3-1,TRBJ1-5,ASSQEGGTPQH
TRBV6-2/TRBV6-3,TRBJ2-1,ASSSDPGPFNLQQF
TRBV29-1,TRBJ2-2,SAEGAANTGELF
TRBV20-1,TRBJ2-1,SAPGLAGGMYNEQF
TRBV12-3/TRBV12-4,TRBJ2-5,ASSSYQQETQY
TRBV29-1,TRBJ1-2,SVDHLKGSYGYT
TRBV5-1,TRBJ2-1,ASSRSREDEQF